This record looks at one T cell receptor (beta chain) sequence and its context. Antigen unknown. This record comes from a study of shared clonotypes between healthy human individuals. Assay used: immunoSEQ multiplex PCR; TCRdb lists only in-frame clones, some missing. Here the sample spans about 1.1 million clones, roughly 80% being singletons. Study-wide findings and caveats: The rarefaction results pointed to incomplete sorted-subset sequencing despite large depth.

The sequenced sample was memory CD4+ T cells from PBMCs. Subset in this sample: CD45RA-negative fraction. This receptor was identified in a man aged 18 to 35 in good health. Some clones in this sample may be carry-over from other donors' samples.

The CDR3 DNA reads as TGTGCCAGCCCCCGAGGTCCCTCCGGTGAGACCCAGTACTTC. Translating gives CASPRGPSGETQYF. The chain carries TRBV2 and TRBJ2-5, with D hard to call. Germline CDR1 SNHLY, CDR2 FYNNEI. The CDR3 extends over 14 amino acids. The V end lost 8 bases, the J end lost 5 bases, and 18 bases lay between the germline ends.